The 18 T cell receptor beta chains given below trace back to one sample, sequenced in a study of T cells expressing NK-cell markers. TCRdb reworked the 5' RACE reads into one entry per CDR3 protein, no DNA. The sample has a few hundred thousand distinct CDR3 sequences; the top ten hold 5% to 5.5%. Sequencing was carried out using blood T cells: a sorted CD56 or NKG2C T cell subset, CD4+ or CD8+ T cells, or bulk PBMC T cells (not recorded which). These TCRs come from a man aged 18 to 69 in good health.

V usage is TRBV6-1 and J usage is TRBJ2-1; with no DNA, the TCRdb D assignment of TRBD1 cannot be verified. Germline CDR1 reads MNHNS; CDR2 reads SASEGT. This CDR3 region has 15 residues. The chain's CDR3 is CASSRQSFSYNEQFF.

The rearrangement links TRBV20-1 to TRBJ2-1; absent DNA, TCRdb's TRBD2 call cannot be checked. The CDR3 contains 14 residues. Looked up from germline, CDR1 is DFQATT and CDR2 is SNEGSKA (reference sequence). This chain's CDR3 is CSATRTSGVGEQFF.

CDR3 region: CASSFRGSPLSTDTQYF. The V call is TRBV11-2, the J call TRBJ2-3; lacking DNA, the TRBD1 call made by TCRdb goes unchecked. Germline CDR1 SGHAT, CDR2 FQNNGV. The CDR3 extends over 17 amino acids.

The CDR3 here is CASVLAGAFTDTQYF. The J gene is TRBJ2-3, the V gene TRBV18; TCRdb picks TRBD1, but there is no DNA to check that call. Germline values: CDR1 KGHSH, CDR2 LQKENI. This CDR3 has 15 amino acids.

This sequence joins TRBV27 and TRBJ1-4; TCRdb calls TRBD1, which cannot be checked without DNA. The CDR3 consists of 13 residues. The germline gives CDR1 MNHEY, CDR2 SMNVEV (reference sequence). Here the CDR3 reads CASRQGRNEKLFF.

The rearrangement joins TRBV5-1 to TRBJ2-2; TCRdb's D call, TRBD1, is unchecked because there is no DNA. CDR1 and CDR2 from the germline V gene are SGHRS and YFSETQ. The CDR3 loop spans 17 amino acids. CDR3 sequence reads: CASSLVWDRANTGELFF.

The rearrangement joins TRBV12-3 or TRBV12-4 to TRBJ2-3. CDR3 length: 15 amino acids. CDR3 loop: CASSYKRSVTDTQYF.

J is TRBJ2-6 and V is TRBV7-8; the TCRdb call, TRBD1, lacks DNA for checking. Germline V gene lookup returns CDR1 SGHVS and CDR2 FQNEAQ. The CDR3 covers 17 residues. CDR3: CASRLRDRVSGANVLTF. Filled out from reference TRBV7-8 and TRBJ2-6, the complete variable domain reads GAGVSQSPRYKVAKRGQDVALRCDPISGHVSLFWYQQALGQGPEFLTYFQNEAQLDKSGLPSDRFFAERPEGSVSTLKIQRTQQEDSAVYLCASRLRDRVSGANVLTFGAGSRLTVL.

The CDR3 here is CASSFTGGPSYEQYF. The genes are TRBV5-5 and TRBJ2-7; the TCRdb D gene call, TRBD1, has no DNA to confirm it. The CDR3 consists of 15 residues. The germline gives CDR1 SGHKS, CDR2 YYEKEE (reference sequence). The full variable domain, in which reference TRBV5-5 and TRBJ2-7 provide the parts outside the CDR3, is DAGVTQSPTHLIKTRGQQVTLRCSPISGHKSVSWYQQVLGQGPQFIFQYYEKEERGRGNFPDRFSARQFPNYSSELNVNALLLGDSALYLCASSFTGGPSYEQYFGPGTRLTVT.

The chain uses TRBV6-1 and TRBJ2-6. This CDR3 spans 16 amino acids. Germline CDR1 MNHNS, CDR2 SASEGT. CDR3 residues: CASSVGRISGANVLTF.

The chain uses TRBV5-5 and TRBJ2-7. Germline-derived CDR1 and CDR2 are SGHKS and YYEKEE (reference sequence). There are 16 residues in the CDR3. The CDR3 protein is CASSLGWAGTTYEQYF.

The J gene is TRBJ2-7, the V gene TRBV7-8; TCRdb designates TRBD1, a call that cannot be tested without DNA. This CDR3 comprises 17 residues. Germline CDR1 SGHVS, CDR2 FQNEAQ. The CDR3 is CASSVPNGTGSPYEQYF.

The chain couples TRBV12-3 or TRBV12-4 to TRBJ1-4; TCRdb reports TRBD1, a call that lacks DNA to check it against. This CDR3 is built from 14 residues. The CDR3 is CASSFGQGDAKLFF.

The chain has TRBV20-1 and TRBJ2-3; TCRdb's D call of TRBD2 is untestable without DNA. Germline V gives CDR1 DFQATT, CDR2 SNEGSKA (reference sequence). The CDR3 loop spans 14 amino acids. CDR3 in amino acids: CSATNLVVTDTQYF.

The chain has TRBV12-3 or TRBV12-4 and TRBJ2-3; the D gene TCRdb calls, TRBD1, cannot be checked with no DNA. CDR3 length: 16 amino acids. CDR3 residues: CASTVGMRGYSDTQYF.

The chain joins TRBV12-3 or TRBV12-4 to TRBJ2-2; with no DNA, the TCRdb D assignment of TRBD1 cannot be verified. This CDR3 is built from 16 residues. The CDR3 protein is CASSFGELQGTGELFF.

The chain links TRBV12-3 or TRBV12-4 to TRBJ2-1; lacking DNA, the TRBD1 call made by TCRdb goes unchecked. The CDR3 is made up of 15 amino acids. The CDR3 is CASSSRTGANNEQFF.

This rearrangement joins TRBV12-5 to TRBJ2-2; as DNA is missing, the TRBD1 call by TCRdb cannot be tested. The CDR3 spans 14 residues. Germline CDR1 reads LGHNT; CDR2 reads FRNRAP. The CDR3 spells CASGGTVDTGELFF.